Here is one TCR beta chain with its context. Germline V gene lookup returns CDR1 MDHEN and CDR2 SYDVKM. V was shortened by 5 bases and J by 6 bases, with 17 bases between the two germline ends. The CDR3 is 14 residues long. This record belongs to a study of shared clonotypes between healthy human individuals. Clones were read by immunoSEQ multiplex PCR, and TCRdb kept only the in-frame ones, dropping some. Among 1,400,000 or so clones listed, less than 99% were seen once. The rearrangement uses TRBV28 and TRBJ2-7; possibly TRBD2 for D (6 bases). Material: naive CD4+ T cells sorted from blood. Stated subset: CD45RA+ positively selected. The source is a man aged 25-45 years in good health. The CDR3 bases are TGTGCCAGCAGTCCGCCGGGAGTAAGCGTCGAGCAGTACTTC. Amino acids: CASSPPGVSVEQYF. Looking up the rest from reference TRBV28 and TRBJ2-7 gives the full variable domain: DVKVTQSSRYLVKRTGEKVFLECVQDMDHENMFWYRQDPGLGLRLIYFSYDVKMKEKGDIPEGYSVSREKKERFSLILESASTNQTSMYLCASSPPGVSVEQYFGPGTRLTVT.